This T cell receptor (beta chain) was captured by sequencing in a study of T cells in Graves' hyperthyroidism and ophthalmopathy. Germline CDR1 and CDR2: MDHEN and SYDVKM. The CDR3 spans 15 residues. V lost 5 bases and J lost 5, with 19 bases in between. This clonotype was detected many times. Its antigen is not known. The study based diagnoses on clinical symptoms, serum thyroxine and TRAb, thyroid ultrasound and orbital computed tomography. About 10 ml of fresh peripheral blood supplied the PBMCs. Study-wide points: Separating ophthalmopathy from stable hyperthyroidism was achieved by a 13 V-J model.

Amplified TCR beta CDR3 regions came from RNA transcripts. The HTBI primer set was used in a first-round RT-PCR of the TCR CDR3. Using its own MiXCR run on the multiplex PCR reads, TCRdb lists one record per CDR3 protein. Of about 290,000 distinct CDR3 sequences in the sample, about 13% were seen once. Sequenced material: blood. V gene TRBV28 combines with J gene TRBJ2-7; D is perhaps TRBD1 (5 bases). This clonotype was obtained from a woman in her forties with Graves' hyperthyroidism. CDR3 in amino acids: CASSISGSPWDEQYF. Written as DNA, the CDR3 is TGTGCCAGCAGTATTTCAGGGTCACCCTGGGACGAGCAGTACTTC.